This T cell receptor beta chain was captured in a study of shared clonotypes between healthy human individuals (dated by TCRdb to the early 2020s). Looking at the study overall: The cohort comprised two women and a few men aged 18 to 49 years. The study deeply sequenced blood TCR repertoires of roughly five healthy adults to estimate repertoire size and the extent of clonotype sharing between individuals. For each donor, CD4 naive and CD4 memory were each given three plates, CD8 naive was given two plates, and CD8 memory was given one plate. Per donor, leukapheresis produced somewhere between about 0.85 and 9.5 billion PBMCs. To increase sequencing depth and limit assay-specific biases, TCR repertoire library preparation and sequencing were carried out by different laboratories using diverse techniques.

V loses 5 bases, J loses 4 bases, and the germline ends lie 13 bases apart. Taken from the germline V gene, the CDR1 and CDR2 loops are SGHTA and FQGNSA. From the cysteine through the phenylalanine, the CDR3 covers 14 amino acids. Of the read, only the CDR3 DNA is kept; its 42 bases are in frame from base 1. TCR CDR3 regions were amplified from genomic DNA by multiplex PCR using the deep immunoSEQ assay. Extracted genomic DNA from each cell subset was spread evenly across all wells of several immunoSEQ 96-well plates, with each plate serving as a replicate. For sorted subsets, about 0.2 ug genomic DNA, equal to some 28,000 T cell genomes, was loaded into each replicate PCR. The purified libraries were quantified using a Qubit 3.0 fluorometer, sized with a Bioanalyzer 2100, and then quantified again using the KAPA Library Quantification kit. Every immunoSEQ 96-well plate was sequenced on a dedicated single-read 150-cycle Illumina NextSeq 550 flow cell. The authors processed their data as follows. The immunoSEQ output contained only junctional sequences without quality scores, so filtering could not match that applied to full-length reads. To assign V/J genes and CDR3, sequences were annotated using PyIR, a Python wrapper for IgBLAST v1.9, with IMGT germline references. Reads with weak V/J assignments (E-value above 1e-6), missing CDR3, stop codons, out-of-frame junctions, or ambiguous translated residues were removed. A V3J clonotype was defined by an identical inferred V gene, J gene, and CDR3 amino acid sequence. Percentage overlap between repertoires was computed as shared unique clonotypes divided by the size of the smaller repertoire. Three approaches were used to assess repertoire richness: RTK rarefaction, the Chao1 estimator, and Recon v2.1 estimates of unobserved clonotypes. Generation probabilities for all TCRbeta clonotypes obtained by the gDNA method from a handful of donors were computed using OLGA. This immuneACCESS table, as held by TCRdb, lists in-frame sequences with V and J called but not all clones. Of the missing ones, under half trace to an unresolved V gene in checked studies; the others have no known cause. V and J calls and clone size are given by that table; D and trimming were obtained from the DNA. Within this sample are about 1 million clones, with around 75% of them counted one time only. Nearly 1.5% of the sample is taken by the ten largest.

As regards this clone: Its antigen is not yet known. The sample holds no much larger clone one base away, and base qualities are not on file.

Donors were healthy HIV-negative adults with no recently reported acute infections or vaccinations. Every donor was a Caucasian adult residing in Nashville, Tennessee, USA. CD4+ T cells were enriched by magnetic negative selection, after which naive cells were positively selected on CD45RA and the negative fraction was taken as the memory subset. Blood was obtained by leukapheresis, after which PBMCs were separated by Ficoll-Histopaque density gradient centrifugation and cryopreserved in liquid nitrogen vapor phase. Purity and quantity of every magnetically sorted T cell population were checked by analytical flow cytometry. From each sorted fraction, genomic DNA was isolated and quantified by UV absorbance on a Nanodrop 2000c. Results the study describes overall, beyond this receptor: Sharing across several donors was observed for approximately 4.6% of naive CD4, over 3% of naive CD8, over 2% of memory CD4, and around 0.4% of memory CD8 clonotypes. Sampling was restricted to blood, and TCR repertoires in tissue are likely to differ from TCR repertoires in blood. Naive subsets generally had larger estimated clonotype richness than memory subsets. Compared with non-shared clonotypes, the clonotypes found in all four sorted-subset donors had higher generation probabilities. Because the study included only a small number of donors, the genetic and exposure-history diversity represented was limited. Even with the large sequencing depth, rarefaction of the sorted-subset datasets indicated that sequencing was incomplete. Based on pairwise subsampling, the degree of clonotype sharing among donors was expected to be affected by sequencing depth.

The clonotype originates from a young man in good health. The sample taken for sequencing was memory CD4+ T cells sorted from blood. The cell subset or site label, as the study defines it: CD45RA-negative fraction. Recombination connected TRBV7-2 to TRBJ2-3; the D gene is perhaps TRBD2, on 5 matching bases. The CDR3 is CASSPTAGADTQYF. The bases read TGTGCCAGCAGCCCGACTGCGGGCGCAGATACGCAGTATTTT.